Each of the 20 T cell receptor beta chains below was sequenced from the same sample in a study of blood T cells in healthy people across ages. Combining a sample-barcoded 5' primer with a J-beta primer mix, a second PCR ran for roughly 7 to 12 cycles. TCRdb fed the 5' RACE reads into MiXCR, producing one record per CDR3 protein. The sample contains over 750,000 distinct CDR3 sequences, roughly 25% of which appear only once. The same sample was also studied in work on T cells of mothers and their children.

The specimen was blood. The receptor source for this set is a boy aged 5-17 years in good health.

This clonotype was picked up a small number of times. V usage is TRBV6-1 and J usage is TRBJ2-5, with D unresolved. The CDR3 covers 14 residues. Deletions cut 6 bases from V and 2 bases from J, with 13 bases between. The germline V gene encodes CDR1 MNHNS and CDR2 SASEGT. CDR3 bases: TGTGCCAGCAGGAAGGTCGGATATCAAGAGACCCAGTACTTC. Translated: CASRKVGYQETQYF.

The V call is TRBV4-3, the J call TRBJ1-1; a weak D match, TRBD1 (6 bases). The CDR3 extends over 15 amino acids. The germline V and J ends were trimmed by 3 bases and 1 base, with 12 bases remaining between them. Looked up from germline, CDR1 is LGHNA and CDR2 is YSLEER. The CDR3 coding sequence is TGCGCCAGCAGCCAGGGGGGGCAGACGAACACTGAAGCTTTCTTT. Translating gives CASSQGGQTNTEAFF.

Of note for this clonotype: A junction boundary mismatches the germline segment, possibly from a read error. V gene TRBV12-3 or TRBV12-4 combines with J gene TRBJ2-3; TRBD1 or TRBD2 may be the D gene (7 bases each). The CDR3 has 16 amino acids. The CDR3 DNA is TGTGCCAGCAGTACCTGGGACAGAGGGGGGGGAGATACGCAGTATTTC. Its protein product is CASSTWDRGGGDTQYF.

This clonotype was counted between two and nine times. The J gene is TRBJ2-3, the V gene TRBV4-1, with D possibly being TRBD1 or TRBD2 (5 bases each). Per the germline V gene, CDR1 is MGHRA and CDR2 is YSYEKL. CDR3 size: 17 residues. Between the trimmed V and J ends, which lost 0 bases and 3 bases, there was a span of 16 bases. The CDR3 DNA sequence: TGCGCCAGCAGCCAAGAAGCTTTGAGGGACGGTACAGATACGCAGTATTTT. Protein product: CASSQEALRDGTDTQYF.

This clonotype was detected a few times. The J gene is TRBJ2-2, the V gene TRBV7-2; perhaps TRBD2 as D (6 bases). The V gene lost 8 bases and the J gene lost 6 bases, with 19 bases spanning the gap. Germline CDR1 SGHTA, CDR2 FQGNSA. The CDR3 loop spans 15 amino acids. Written as DNA, the CDR3 is TGTGCCAGCCTGCGGGATTCGCGAAACGCCGGGGAGCTGTTTTTT. Translation gives CASLRDSRNAGELFF.

The CDR3 nucleotides read TGCGCCAGCAGCACAGAGGGGGCTCGCACAGATACGCAGTATTTT. This gives the protein CASSTEGARTDTQYF. The V and J genes are TRBV4-3 and TRBJ2-3; 7 nucleotides match TRBD1. CDR3 length equals 15 residues. Germline V gene data show CDR1 as LGHNA and CDR2 as YSLEER. V trimming: 5 bases; J trimming: 1 base; junction bases outside the gene matches: 6.

This chain joins TRBV3-1 and TRBJ2-1, with a weak D call TRBD2 (5 bases). Trimming shortened V by 4 bases and J by 5 bases, and 15 bases separated the two germline ends. The CDR3 length is 15 residues. Germline loops: CDR1 LGHDT, CDR2 YNNKEL (reference sequence). CDR3 sequence (DNA): TGTGCCAGCAGCCCACCCGGGATGCCCGACAATGAGCAGTTCTTC. Protein product: CASSPPGMPDNEQFF.

The table lists this clonotype with a few counts. The V gene is TRBV9, the J gene TRBJ1-6; D unresolved. This CDR3 is 14 amino acids long. V was trimmed by 0 bases and J by 9 bases, leaving 10 bases between them. From germline, CDR1 is SGDLS and CDR2 YYNGEE. CDR3 coding DNA: TGTGCCAGCAGCGTAGATGGACTGTCTTCACCCCTCCACTTT. Protein sequence: CASSVDGLSSPLHF.

The chain has TRBV11-2 and TRBJ2-1, with TRBD2 matching 11 bases. The CDR3 extends over 15 amino acids. With V trimmed by 5 bases and J by 7 bases, 7 bases remained unmatched. CDR1 and CDR2 (germline): SGHAT, FQNNGV. In nucleotides, the CDR3 is TGTGCCAGCAGCATTCTAGCGGGGGGCTTAAATGAGCAGTTCTTC. Protein sequence: CASSILAGGLNEQFF.

This clonotype has just a few counts. The rearrangement joins TRBV4-2 to TRBJ2-1, with TRBD2 matching 10 bases. The DNA end lines up better with TRBJ2-5; the J call may be wrong. The germline gives CDR1 LGHNA, CDR2 YNFKEQ. This CDR3 is built from 18 residues. DNA of the CDR3: TGTGCCAGCAGCCAAGAAAACGGCCGAGCGGGAGGGATAGAGACCCAGTACTTC. It yields the protein CASSQENGRAGGIETQYF.

The V and J genes are TRBV20-1 and TRBJ2-3; TRBD2 aligns across 9 bases. V lost 3 bases and J lost 4; bases outside the gene matches: 17. The germline V gene has CDR1 DFQATT and CDR2 SNEGSKA (reference sequence). The CDR3 is made up of 18 amino acids. CDR3 sequence: CSASPPSGALPGADTQYF. CDR3 nucleotides: TGCAGTGCTAGTCCTCCTAGCGGGGCCCTGCCAGGTGCAGATACGCAGTATTTT.

Regarding this clonotype: A junction end diverges from the germline sequence, so it may reflect a read error. The rearrangement links TRBV14 to TRBJ2-5, with a weak D call TRBD2 (5 bases). The length of the CDR3 is 14 residues. Germline loops: CDR1 SGHDN, CDR2 FVKESK. The CDR3 nucleotides are TGTGCCAGCAGCTCCTGGGAGTACCAAGAGGCCCAGTACTTC. The encoded protein is CASSSWEYQEAQYF.

This clonotype was counted at least ten times. This chain uses TRBV4-2 with TRBJ2-1, with no clear D. The ends were cut back, 0 bases at V and 0 bases at J, with 6 bases in the middle. The CDR3 is 15 amino acids. CDR1 and CDR2 (germline): LGHNA, YNFKEQ. CDR3 amino acids: CASSQDTPSYNEQFF. CDR3 coding DNA: TGTGCCAGCAGCCAAGACACCCCCTCCTACAATGAGCAGTTCTTC.

There are a few counts of this clonotype. The chain recombines TRBV19 with TRBJ1-6; possibly TRBD1 for D (6 bases). Germline lookup yields CDR1 LNHDA and CDR2 SQIVND (reference sequence). V lost 7 bases to trimming and J lost 10 bases, with 20 bases between them. The CDR3 extends over 15 amino acids. The CDR3 sequence: CASNPTGMIGSPLHF. The DNA for the CDR3 is TGTGCCAGTAACCCTACAGGGATGATAGGCTCACCCCTCCACTTT. Using reference TRBV19 and TRBJ1-6 for the parts outside the CDR3, the full variable domain is DGGITQSPKYLFRKEGQNVTLSCEQNLNHDAMYWYRQDPGQGLRLIYYSQIVNDFQKGDIAEGYSVSREKKESFPLTVTSAQKNPTAFYLCASNPTGMIGSPLHFGNGTRLTVT.

CDR3 in amino acids: CASSLAFDEQYF. The DNA of the CDR3 is TGTGCCAGCAGCTTAGCTTTCGACGAGCAGTACTTC. V and J are TRBV7-8 and TRBJ2-7; D remains unclear. Looked up from germline, CDR1 is SGHVS and CDR2 is FQNEAQ. There are 12 residues in the CDR3. Trimming pared 0 bases from V and 5 bases from J, leaving 5 bases between.

This clonotype was counted between two and nine times. The chain is built from TRBV11-2 and TRBJ2-5; D unresolved. The DNA end lines up better with TRBJ2-1; the J call may be wrong. Germline values: CDR1 SGHAT, CDR2 FQNNGV. The CDR3 runs to 12 residues. This CDR3 is CASSLDLNEQFF. In DNA, the CDR3 is TGTGCCAGCAGCTTAGATCTAAATGAGCAGTTCTTC.

The J gene is TRBJ2-6, the V gene TRBV6-2 or TRBV6-3; D possibly corresponds to TRBD1 (6 bases). Germline V gene sequence: CDR1 MNHEY, CDR2 SVGEGT. This CDR3 has 15 residues. V shed 5 bases and J shed 1 base, with 9 bases lying between them. Here the CDR3 reads CASSDTGSGANVLTF. In nucleotides, the CDR3 is TGTGCCAGCAGTGATACAGGGTCTGGGGCCAACGTCCTGACTTTC.

The sample holds a few counts of this clonotype. This chain joins TRBV20-1 and TRBJ1-1; 7 nucleotides align to TRBD1. V was clipped by 0 bases and J by 0 bases; unmatched bases: 7. Germline CDR1 and CDR2: DFQATT and SNEGSKA (reference sequence). The CDR3 totals 16 residues. The CDR3: CSARDIQGGMNTEAFF. The CDR3 nucleotides are TGCAGTGCTAGAGATATTCAGGGGGGGATGAACACTGAAGCTTTCTTT.

V gene TRBV7-6 combines with J gene TRBJ2-6; tentatively, D is TRBD1 (5 bases). From germline, CDR1 is SGHVS and CDR2 FNYEAQ. Trimming took off 5 bases at V and 4 bases at J, with 15 bases between the two ends. The CDR3 extends over 16 amino acids. The CDR3 DNA is TGTGCCAGCAGCCAGTCGGCAGGGAACGGGGCCAACGTCCTGACTTTC. This encodes CASSQSAGNGANVLTF.

The table lists this clonotype with a few counts. V and J are TRBV7-9 and TRBJ1-2; 9 bases fit TRBD1. This CDR3 region has 14 residues. V was pared by 5 bases and J by 6 bases, with 7 bases of the junction left unmatched. CDR1 is SEHNR and CDR2 is FQNEAQ in the germline V gene (reference sequence). CDR3 protein: CASSRDRVSDGYTF. In DNA, the CDR3 is TGTGCCAGCAGCAGGGACAGGGTATCGGATGGCTACACCTTC.